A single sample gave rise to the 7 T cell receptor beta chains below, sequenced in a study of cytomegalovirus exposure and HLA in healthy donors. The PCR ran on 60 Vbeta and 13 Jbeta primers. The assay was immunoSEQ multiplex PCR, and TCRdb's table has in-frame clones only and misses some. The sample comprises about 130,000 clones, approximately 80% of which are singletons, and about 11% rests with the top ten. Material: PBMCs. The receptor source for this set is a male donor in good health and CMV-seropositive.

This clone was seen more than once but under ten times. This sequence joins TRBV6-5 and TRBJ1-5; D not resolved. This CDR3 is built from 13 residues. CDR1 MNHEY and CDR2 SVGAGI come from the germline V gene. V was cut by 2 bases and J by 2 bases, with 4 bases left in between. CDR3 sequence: CASSYQGNQPQHF. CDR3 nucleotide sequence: TGTGCCAGCAGTTACCAGGGCAATCAGCCCCAGCATTTT.

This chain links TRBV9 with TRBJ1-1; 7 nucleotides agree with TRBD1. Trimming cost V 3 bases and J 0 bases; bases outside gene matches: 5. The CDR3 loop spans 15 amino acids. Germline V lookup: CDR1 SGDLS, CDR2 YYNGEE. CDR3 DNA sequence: TGTGCCAGCAGCGAGCAGACAGGGCTGAACACTGAAGCTTTCTTT. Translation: CASSEQTGLNTEAFF.

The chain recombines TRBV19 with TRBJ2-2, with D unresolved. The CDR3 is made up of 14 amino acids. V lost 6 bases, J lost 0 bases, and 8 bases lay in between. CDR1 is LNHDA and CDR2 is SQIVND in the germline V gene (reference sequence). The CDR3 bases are TGTGCCAGTAGAACGTCGGCGAACACCGGGGAGCTGTTTTTT. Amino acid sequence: CASRTSANTGELFF.

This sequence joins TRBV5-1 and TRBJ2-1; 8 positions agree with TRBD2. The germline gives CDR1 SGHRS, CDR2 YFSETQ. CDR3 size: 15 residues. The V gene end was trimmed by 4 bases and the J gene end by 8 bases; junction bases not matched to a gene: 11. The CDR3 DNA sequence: TGCGCCAGCAGCCTTAGGGGACTAGGTAGGGATGAGCAGTTCTTC. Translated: CASSLRGLGRDEQFF.

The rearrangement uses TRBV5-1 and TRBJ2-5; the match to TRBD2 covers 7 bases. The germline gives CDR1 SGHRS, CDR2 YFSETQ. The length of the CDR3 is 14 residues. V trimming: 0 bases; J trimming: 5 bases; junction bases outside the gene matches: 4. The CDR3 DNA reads TGCGCCAGCAGCTTGGGACTAGCCTCGGAGACCCAGTACTTC. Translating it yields CASSLGLASETQYF.

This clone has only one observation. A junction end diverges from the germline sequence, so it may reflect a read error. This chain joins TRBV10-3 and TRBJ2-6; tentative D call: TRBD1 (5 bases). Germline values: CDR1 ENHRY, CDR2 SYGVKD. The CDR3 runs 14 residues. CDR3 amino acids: CASTQGAGANGLTF. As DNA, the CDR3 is TGTGCCAGTACTCAGGGTGCTGGGGCCAACGGCCTGACTTTC.

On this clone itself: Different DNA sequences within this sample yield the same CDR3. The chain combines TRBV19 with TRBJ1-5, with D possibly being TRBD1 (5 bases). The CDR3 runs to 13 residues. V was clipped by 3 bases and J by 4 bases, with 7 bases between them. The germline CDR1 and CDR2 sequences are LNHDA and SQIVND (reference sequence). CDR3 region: CASSMAGNQPQHF. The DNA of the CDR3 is TGTGCCAGTAGTATGGCAGGGAATCAGCCCCAGCATTTT.